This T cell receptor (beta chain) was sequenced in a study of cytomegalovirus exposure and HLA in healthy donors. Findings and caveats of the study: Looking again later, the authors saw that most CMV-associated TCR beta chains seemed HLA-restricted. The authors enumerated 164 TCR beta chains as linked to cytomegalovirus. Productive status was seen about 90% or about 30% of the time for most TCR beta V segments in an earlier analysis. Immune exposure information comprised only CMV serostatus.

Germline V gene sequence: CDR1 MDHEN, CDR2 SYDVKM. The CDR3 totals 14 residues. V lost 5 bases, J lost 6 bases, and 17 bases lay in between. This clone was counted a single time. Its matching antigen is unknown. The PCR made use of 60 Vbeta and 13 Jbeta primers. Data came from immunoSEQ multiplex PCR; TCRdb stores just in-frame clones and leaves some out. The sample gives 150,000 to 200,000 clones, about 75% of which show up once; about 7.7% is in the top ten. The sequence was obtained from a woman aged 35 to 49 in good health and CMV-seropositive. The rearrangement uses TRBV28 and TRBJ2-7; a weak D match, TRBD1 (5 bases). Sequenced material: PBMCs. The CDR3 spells CASSSGAGRREQYF. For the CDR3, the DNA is TGTGCCAGCAGTAGTGGGGCAGGGCGACGCGAGCAGTACTTC.